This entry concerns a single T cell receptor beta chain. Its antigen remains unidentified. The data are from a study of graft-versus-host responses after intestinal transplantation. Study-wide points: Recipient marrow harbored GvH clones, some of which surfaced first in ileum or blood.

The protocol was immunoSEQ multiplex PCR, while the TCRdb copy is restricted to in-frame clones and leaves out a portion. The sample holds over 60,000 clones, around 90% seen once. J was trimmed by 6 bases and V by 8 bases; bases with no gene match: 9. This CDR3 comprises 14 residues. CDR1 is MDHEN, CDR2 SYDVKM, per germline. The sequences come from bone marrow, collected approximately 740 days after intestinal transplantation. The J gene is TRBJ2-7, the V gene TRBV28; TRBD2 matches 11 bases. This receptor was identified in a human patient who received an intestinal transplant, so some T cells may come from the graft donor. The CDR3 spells CASPPTSGRFEQYF. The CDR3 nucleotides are TGTGCCAGCCCCCCAACTAGCGGGAGATTCGAGCAGTACTTC.